This TCR beta chain stems from a study of blood T cell repertoires in COVID-19. Whole-study context: Sites across the United States, Italy and Spain contributed samples from acute and convalescent COVID-19. PBMCs, B-cell-depleted T cells, or T cells provided the cDNA or gDNA that made up the material.

The trim removed 5 bases at V and 7 bases at J, leaving 10 bases unmatched. CDR1 is MDHEN and CDR2 is SYDVKM in the germline V gene. This CDR3 has 15 residues. In the study's own analysis: Quantification of nucleated cells was approximated via reference gene primer amplification. The method was immunoSEQ multiplex PCR; TCRdb's version includes in-frame clones alone and lacks a portion of them. That table supplies the V and J calls and clone size; D and trimming were determined from the DNA. The repertoire has 150,000 to 200,000 clones, 86% of them found once; the top ten carry approximately 4%. The sequenced material came from peripheral blood. This clonotype was obtained from a woman in her 70s with acute or convalescent COVID-19. This rearrangement joins TRBV28 to TRBJ1-4; 7 bases match TRBD1. CDR3 amino acids: CASSALTGWFEKLFF. The CDR3 bases are TGTGCCAGCAGTGCTTTGACAGGGTGGTTTGAAAAACTGTTTTTT.